Sequencing of this T cell receptor beta chain was carried out in a study of T cell repertoires in cytomegalovirus infection. TCRdb processed the reads anew with MiXCR; each CDR3 protein has one entry. The table lists about 78,000 distinct CDR3 sequences, approximately 39% of them singletons. Of note for this clonotype: Its matching antigen is unknown.

CDR1 MNHEY and CDR2 SVGEGT come from the germline V gene. The V end was cut by 2 bases, the J end by 3 bases, with 8 bases between. The CDR3 consists of 13 residues. The rearrangement uses TRBV6-2 or TRBV6-3 and TRBJ2-7; D is ambiguous. Specimen: CD8+ T cells from cultured PBMCs, collected from culture after CMV antigen stimulation. The TCR sequence derives from a human donor in good health (CMV status not recorded). Some clones in this sample may be carry-over from other donors' samples. The CDR3 coding sequence is TGTGCCAGCAGTTACGGCAATTACTACGAGCAGTACTTC. Translated, it gives CASSYGNYYEQYF.